This T cell receptor (beta chain) appears in the sequencing data of a study of regulatory T cells in long-lasting Graves disease listed by TCRdb under 2021. With regard to the full study: Newly diagnosed Graves' disease patients had taken antithyroid drugs for less than 3 months. A total of around 33 samples were covered by TCR sequencing, comprising around 13 persistent and roughly 20 newly diagnosed Graves' disease patients. The study was registered as a clinical trial and conducted in China. Peripheral blood TCR sequencing and RNA sequencing compared persistent Graves' disease patients with newly diagnosed Graves' disease patients.

What the work shows at the level of the full study, not this receptor alone: The authors acknowledged the small sample size as a limitation that may reduce accuracy. Persistent Graves' disease patients showed lower TCR Shannon entropy and fewer highly expanded clones than newly diagnosed patients, suggesting clonal expansion. The study examined only peripheral blood because the primary lesion, thyroid tissue, could not be accessed. Patients with persistent disease shared more public clonotypes (around 3,000) than newly diagnosed patients did (966). Sequencing and analysis were restricted to the TCR beta chain. Persistent disease showed preferential use of TRBV28, TRBJ1-2 and TRBJ2-5, whereas newly diagnosed disease favored TRBV20-1 and TRBJ2-1.

The sample's time point label, decoded: newly diagnosed GD, antithyroid drugs for less than 3 months. For both TCR sequencing and RNA sequencing, RNA was extracted from PBMCs using TRIzol. The diagnosis of Graves' disease followed American Thyroid Association guidelines. Patients for the study were recruited at an endocrinology department in Xi'an, China. From each patient, roughly 9 milliliters of peripheral blood was collected into an EDTA anticoagulant tube. Ficoll Paque Plus density gradient separation was used to isolate PBMCs, and no further T cell sorting was performed. An Agilent 2100 Bioanalyzer and agarose gel were used to check RNA quality, while a NanoDrop 2000 measured RNA concentration. This clonotype was seen a few times. Its antigen remains unidentified. No qualities accompany the bases; no much larger clone lies one base away. Trimming costs V 0 bases and J 8 bases, and their ends lie 20 bases apart. The germline V gene encodes CDR1 SGHRS and CDR2 YFSETQ. The CDR3 runs 17 residues from the cysteine to the phenylalanine. Just CDR3 DNA is preserved here, 51 bases in frame from base 1.

Library method: multiplex PCR. For sequencing, an Illumina HiSeq 4000 was employed. TCR beta libraries were built with iRepertoire HTBI primers and Arm-PCR amplification of CDR3 regions. Before sequencing, the PCR products underwent gel purification. On the authors' methods: Gene usage analysis of CDR3 amino acid clonotypes used the approximately 62 TRBV and approximately 13 TRBJ segments found across samples. Filtered high-quality paired reads were merged into contigs using COPE and FqMerger. Contigs were aligned with BLAST to IMGT TRBV, TRBD and TRBJ reference genes, and CDR3 was defined per IMGT. Any clonotype with a frequency above 0.1% was classified as a highly expanded clone. Repertoire diversity was measured by Shannon entropy, and V-J evenness by the Gini coefficient. A clonotype found in more than one individual was treated as public. TCRdb reprocessing: public reads trimmed at Q25 with fastp, clones called with MiXCR, in-frame beta chains kept. Identical CDR3 proteins give one entry, which carries the most common genes and DNA. The V and J calls shown here were made by TCRdb, not taken from the authors' results. The sample table lists hundreds of thousands of distinct CDR3 sequences, approximately 15% of them with a count of one. 15% to 20% of the sample belongs to the ten largest clones.

The sample was also linked to a second study, of T cells in Graves' hyperthyroidism and ophthalmopathy. The second study's authors report: Stable Graves' hyperthyroidism was defined as the absence of progression to ophthalmopathy over 18 months of follow-up. The hyperthyroidism patients were between 18 and 65 years old and newly diagnosed, with a disease duration of less than 2 months. Patients with uncontrolled infections, other autoimmune diseases, pregnancy or lactation were excluded. Clinical symptoms, serum thyroxine and TRAb, thyroid ultrasound, and orbital computed tomography formed the basis for the diagnoses. A first-round RT-PCR of the TCR CDR3 used the HTBI primer set with the Qiagen OneStep RT-PCR kit. Most expanded thyroid clonotypes (frequency above 0.001) were also found in blood, which suggests that blood repertoires may mirror thyroid immune responses. Ophthalmopathy was separated from stable hyperthyroidism by a 13 V-J signature model, with approximately 89% sensitivity and 81% to 82% specificity obtained in cross-validation and 80%/75% obtained in testing. In validation, the model predicted progression to ophthalmopathy with over 65% sensitivity and about 72% specificity, a median of roughly seven months before onset. A discovery cohort of roughly 96 patients, approximately 45 with Graves' ophthalmopathy and 55 to 60 with stable Graves' hyperthyroidism, was used to find distinguishing TCR V-J signatures. Prospective prediction of ophthalmopathy was tested in an independent validation cohort of 18 hyperthyroidism patients and roughly 16 patients who later progressed to ophthalmopathy. The 100 or so discovery patients were randomly split 7:3 into training and test sets. The study also compared thyroid tissue and blood T-cell repertoires from about six Graves' hyperthyroidism patients. After sampling, hyperthyroidism patients received methimazole starting at 30 mg daily, and ophthalmopathy patients received high-dose intravenous methylprednisolone. Libraries were constructed in a second round of multiplex PCR, after which size selection and purification were performed. Sequencing of the libraries was done on an Illumina HiSeq2000 using paired-end 100 bp reads. Raw data were processed with SOAPnuke, discarding reads with adapters, uncalled bases, mean Phred below 15, or no exact constant-primer or identifier match. COPE v1.2.5 was used to merge high-quality paired reads, and clonotypes were defined as unique nucleotide sequences. Clonotypes were aligned to IMGT TRBV, TRBD and TRBJ reference segments using MiTCR v1.1. Only V-J combinations with frequency above 0.0001, covering 98% to 99.2% of repertoires, were analysed. The TCS score was defined as the ratio of F50 (clonal expansion) to E x V (chaos), calculated using BLOSUM62-based TCRdist between CDR3 peptides within each V-J. Welch's t-statistics and random forest reduced roughly 500 V-J features to 13, which were used in a naive Bayes classifier (R e1071). No statistical method was used to fix the sample size in advance, and group allocation was not hidden from the investigators. The paper reports TCR Vbeta CDR3 sequencing of about 140 peripheral blood samples: fewer than 50 ophthalmopathy, around 80 hyperthyroidism and around 17 progressor patients.

This receptor chain uses TRBV5-1 and TRBJ1-4; no D gene can be assigned with confidence. The TCR originated in a woman in her thirties with Graves disease. Donor details come from another sample of the same person, matched by shared clones. Sequenced material: peripheral blood mononuclear cells (PBMCs), taken at new diagnosis, from a patient treated with antithyroid drugs. The nucleotide sequence is given as TGCGCCAGCAGCTTGGGGTCTTCAGTCCCTGTTTCCGAAAAACTGTTTTTT. The translation is CASSLGSSVPVSEKLFF. The full variable domain, completed from the reference TRBV5-1 and TRBJ1-4 proteins outside the CDR3, reads KAGVTQTPRYLIKTRGQQVTLSCSPISGHRSVSWYQQTPGQGLQFLFEYFSETQRNKGNFPGRFSGRQFSNSRSEMNVSTLELGDSALYLCASSLGSSVPVSEKLFFGSGTQLSVL.